A selection of T cell receptor beta chains follows, all from one sample in a study of cytomegalovirus exposure and HLA in healthy donors. The table came from immunoSEQ multiplex PCR; TCRdb's copy has only in-frame clones and leaves some out. The profile covers approximately 89,000 clones, with less than 85% appearing a single time and nearly 7.5% taken by the ten largest. The sequencing sample was made of PBMCs. Receptors originate from a man aged 35-49 years in good health and CMV-seropositive. The CDR3 runs from the conserved cysteine through the conserved F or W. A D gene is named only where the DNA matches it firmly. Size is stated for part of the rows, as once, few or many counts, or as a class when the clone is expanded.

NA	20	TRBV9	TRBJ2-6	NA	TGTGCCAGCAGCGGCTTCCCCGGGTCTCGGGGAAGCTCTGGGGCCAACGTCCTGACTTTC	CASSGFPGSRGSSGANVLTF
NA	15	TRBV7-2	TRBJ2-7	TRBD2	TGTGCCAGCAGCCCCCTAGCGGGAGTAATCAAAGAGCAGTACTTC	CASSPLAGVIKEQYF
NA	13	TRBV28	TRBJ2-7	NA	TGTGCCAGCGTTGGGGCGCGGTTCTACGAGCAGTACTTC	CASVGARFYEQYF
NA	15	TRBV27	TRBJ2-1	TRBD2	TGTGCCAGCAGTAAGAGCGGGGGGGCTTACAATGAGCAGTTCTTC	CASSKSGGAYNEQFF
NA	13	TRBV28	TRBJ1-3	TRBD1	TGTGCCAGCAGTTTGGAGGGGGCAAACACCATATATTTT	CASSLEGANTIYF
once	13	TRBV9	TRBJ2-3	NA	TGTGCCAGCAGCGTAGGAGGGACAGATACGCAGTATTTT	CASSVGGTDTQYF
NA	15	TRBV6-5	TRBJ1-4	TRBD1	TGTGCCAGCAGTTCAAAGGGGACAGGAATTGAAAAACTGTTTTTT	CASSSKGTGIEKLFF
NA	17	TRBV4-2	TRBJ1-1	TRBD1	TGTGCCAGCAGCCAAGCCGGGACAGGGGACTCGAACACTGAAGCTTTCTTT	CASSQAGTGDSNTEAFF
NA	15	TRBV7-3	TRBJ2-7	NA	TGTGCCAGCAGCACCGGTGGGGCCGGTCAGTACGAGCAGTACTTC	CASSTGGAGQYEQYF
NA	18	TRBV30	TRBJ2-6	TRBD1	TGTGCCTGGAGTCCCGGACAGGGGGCGCTTACTGGGGCCAACGTCCCGACTTTC	CAWSPGQGALTGANVPTF
NA	14	TRBV19	TRBJ1-2	NA	TGTGCCAGTAGTTCTATGGACAGATCCTATGGCTACACCTTC	CASSSMDRSYGYTF
NA	14	TRBV29-1	TRBJ1-1	TRBD1	TGCAGCGTCACCGACCACAGGGGGGACACTGAAGCTTTCTTT	CSVTDHRGDTEAFF
NA	17	TRBV19	TRBJ2-1	TRBD2	TGTGCCAGTAGTACGGGACTAGCGGGAGGAGGGGGCAATGAGCAGTTCTTC	CASSTGLAGGGGNEQFF
NA	14	TRBV11-1	TRBJ2-3	TRBD2	TGTGCCAGCGGAAGAGCGGGAGCAGGAGATACGCAGTATTTT	CASGRAGAGDTQYF
NA	14	TRBV5-4	TRBJ2-5	NA	TGTGCCAGCAGCACCGGACAGTCTCAAGAGACCCAGTACTTC	CASSTGQSQETQYF
NA	16	TRBV18	TRBJ2-3	NA	TGTGCCAGCTCACCTGGGGGCAGGGCCGGCACAGATACGCAGTATTTT	CASSPGGRAGTDTQYF
NA	14	TRBV6-6	TRBJ1-5	NA	TGTGCCAGCAGTGACACATATAGCAATCAGCCCCAGCATTTT	CASSDTYSNQPQHF
NA	14	TRBV7-9	TRBJ2-5	TRBD2	TGTGCCAGCAGCTTGAGCGGGAGTTTCGAGACCCAGTACTTC	CASSLSGSFETQYF
NA	14	TRBV19	TRBJ2-5	TRBD1	TGTGCCAGTAGTGGCCGGACAGGCGGGGAGACCCAGTACTTC	CASSGRTGGETQYF
NA	13	TRBV5-1	TRBJ2-3	NA	TGCGCCAGCAGCTTGGTTAGAACAGATACGCAGTATTTT	CASSLVRTDTQYF
NA	14	TRBV6-5	TRBJ2-3	NA	TGTGCCAGCAGTTTTCTAGGGGGTACAGATACGCAGTATTTT	CASSFLGGTDTQYF
NA	14	TRBV5-1	TRBJ2-1	NA	TGCGCCAGCAGCGCAAACCTGGGGGCCAGTGAGCAGTTCTTC	CASSANLGASEQFF
NA	15	TRBV5-5	TRBJ2-7	TRBD2	TGTGCCAGCAGCTTGGCAGCGGGGGCGACCTACGAGCAGTACTTC	CASSLAAGATYEQYF
NA	15	TRBV5-8	TRBJ1-5	NA	TGTGCCAGCAGCTTGGGTGACAGGCTTCTACAGCCCCAGCATTTT	CASSLGDRLLQPQHF
NA	14	TRBV28	TRBJ1-1	NA	TGTGCCAGCAGAGGCCCCCAGGGGAACACTGAAGCTTTCTTT	CASRGPQGNTEAFF
NA	15	TRBV9	TRBJ2-7	NA	TGTGCCAGCAGCGTAGGACAGTCTAGCTCCTACGAGCAGTACTTC	CASSVGQSSSYEQYF
NA	16	TRBV19	TRBJ2-2	NA	TGTGCCAGTAGTATACTCGAGGGCAAGGTCACCGGGGAGCTGTTTTTT	CASSILEGKVTGELFF
NA	17	TRBV7-6	TRBJ2-7	TRBD2	TGTGCCAGCAGCTTAGGGATGTTAGCGGGACCTCCATACGAGCAGTACTTC	CASSLGMLAGPPYEQYF
NA	16	TRBV19	TRBJ2-3	TRBD2	TGTGCCAGTAGTATAGAGCGGGGGGGACGCACAGATACGCAGTATTTT	CASSIERGGRTDTQYF
NA	14	TRBV28	TRBJ2-7	TRBD1	TGTGCCATCACAGGCGAAGACAGGGGAGGAGAGCAGTACTTC	CAITGEDRGGEQYF
NA	15	TRBV2	TRBJ2-1	NA	TGTGCCAGCAGTGACGGCAGGGCCATATACAATGAGCAGTTCTTC	CASSDGRAIYNEQFF
once	16	TRBV4-1	TRBJ1-2	TRBD1	TGCGCCAGCAGCCACCCGGACAGGGGGCAGAGATATGGCTACACCTTC	CASSHPDRGQRYGYTF
NA	13	TRBV5-1	TRBJ2-7	NA	TGCGCCAGCAGCCCCAGGGTTGCCTACGAGCAGTACTTC	CASSPRVAYEQYF
NA	15	TRBV9	TRBJ2-1	TRBD2	TGTGCCAGCAGCCCTAGCGGGAGGTCCTACAATGAGCAGTTCTTC	CASSPSGRSYNEQFF
NA	14	TRBV6-1	TRBJ1-4	NA	TGTGCCAGCAGAATGTCACAGGGTGACGAAAAACTGTTTTTT	CASRMSQGDEKLFF
NA	16	TRBV27	TRBJ2-7	TRBD2	TGTGCCAGCAGTTTATCGGGACTAGCGGGCCACTACGAGCAGTACTTC	CASSLSGLAGHYEQYF
NA	16	TRBV11-3	TRBJ2-4	NA	TGTGCCAGCAGCCAGAATCAGGGGACGACCAAAAACATTCAGTACTTC	CASSQNQGTTKNIQYF
NA	14	TRBV5-1	TRBJ1-2	TRBD1	TGCGCCAGCAGCTGGGGACAGGGCGGACCCTACTCCACCTTC	CASSWGQGGPYSTF
NA	13	TRBV11-1	TRBJ1-1	TRBD1	TGTGCCAGCAGCACCCGACAGGGCACTGAAGCTTTCTTT	CASSTRQGTEAFF
NA	17	TRBV5-8	TRBJ2-7	NA	TGTGCCAGCAGCTTGGGGGCACTAGCTATAACCTTGAGTGAGCAGTACTTC	CASSLGALAITLSEQYF
NA	15	TRBV9	TRBJ2-7	TRBD2	TGTGCCAGCAGCGTAGGGACTAGCGGGAGTCATGAGCAGTACTTC	CASSVGTSGSHEQYF
few	15	TRBV5-1	TRBJ2-1	NA	TGCGCCAGCAGCTGGACGGCGGGCTCCTACAATGAGCAGTTCTTC	CASSWTAGSYNEQFF
NA	14	TRBV6-5	TRBJ2-7	TRBD2	TGTGCCAGCAGTTACGGGCGGGGGGACTACGAGCAGTACTTC	CASSYGRGDYEQYF
NA	15	TRBV7-2	TRBJ2-5	TRBD2	TGTGCCAGCAGCTTAGCGGCTGCGGGAGGTGGGACCCAGTACTTC	CASSLAAAGGGTQYF
NA	12	TRBV5-4	TRBJ2-7	TRBD2	TGTGCCAGCAGCCGGGAAGCGGGGGAGCAGTACTTC	CASSREAGEQYF
NA	14	TRBV28	TRBJ1-5	TRBD1	TGTGCCAGCAGTTTACAGGGGGCTCGCCAGCCCCAGCATTTT	CASSLQGARQPQHF
NA	14	TRBV7-2	TRBJ2-3	NA	TGTGCCAGCAGCTTAGGGCACACCACAGATACGCAGTATTTT	CASSLGHTTDTQYF
NA	13	TRBV7-9	TRBJ2-5	TRBD1	TGTGCCAGCAGCCAGACAGGGGAAGAGACCCAGTACTTC	CASSQTGEETQYF